This T cell receptor (beta chain) came from a study of T cells after yellow fever vaccination. Across the whole study: Any fraction with a low cell number was prepared using SMART-Seq v4 Ultra Low Input.

Trimming removed 6 bases from V and 4 bases from J, with 15 bases in between. Germline V CDR1 and CDR2: MNHEY, SMNVEV (reference sequence). The CDR3 runs 14 residues. General study points: Re-detected after boosting: most primary clones, more than 95% of CD4 and roughly 90% of CD8. Clonotypes shared by both compartments, CD4 and CD8, made up a small share.

Synthesis of TCR cDNA relied on 5'RACE template switching, which attached a universal primer site and UMIs. TCRdb analysed the 5' RACE reads with MiXCR anew, one entry per CDR3 protein. The top ten clones hold approximately 15% of a sample with 80,000 to 100,000 distinct CDR3 sequences, roughly 10% of them seen once. This clonotype was seen repeatedly, ten times or more. The sample consisted of CD8+ T cells not binding an NS4B(214-222) dextramer, sorted from PBMCs, taken around 15 days after the first yellow fever vaccination. The sequence came from a young man who received the YFV17D yellow fever vaccine. The chain has TRBV27 and TRBJ2-5; D gene unclear. The CDR3 DNA reads as TGTGCCAGCAGCTTCAAGGCCCCCGGAGAGACCCAGTACTTC. Protein sequence: CASSFKAPGETQYF.